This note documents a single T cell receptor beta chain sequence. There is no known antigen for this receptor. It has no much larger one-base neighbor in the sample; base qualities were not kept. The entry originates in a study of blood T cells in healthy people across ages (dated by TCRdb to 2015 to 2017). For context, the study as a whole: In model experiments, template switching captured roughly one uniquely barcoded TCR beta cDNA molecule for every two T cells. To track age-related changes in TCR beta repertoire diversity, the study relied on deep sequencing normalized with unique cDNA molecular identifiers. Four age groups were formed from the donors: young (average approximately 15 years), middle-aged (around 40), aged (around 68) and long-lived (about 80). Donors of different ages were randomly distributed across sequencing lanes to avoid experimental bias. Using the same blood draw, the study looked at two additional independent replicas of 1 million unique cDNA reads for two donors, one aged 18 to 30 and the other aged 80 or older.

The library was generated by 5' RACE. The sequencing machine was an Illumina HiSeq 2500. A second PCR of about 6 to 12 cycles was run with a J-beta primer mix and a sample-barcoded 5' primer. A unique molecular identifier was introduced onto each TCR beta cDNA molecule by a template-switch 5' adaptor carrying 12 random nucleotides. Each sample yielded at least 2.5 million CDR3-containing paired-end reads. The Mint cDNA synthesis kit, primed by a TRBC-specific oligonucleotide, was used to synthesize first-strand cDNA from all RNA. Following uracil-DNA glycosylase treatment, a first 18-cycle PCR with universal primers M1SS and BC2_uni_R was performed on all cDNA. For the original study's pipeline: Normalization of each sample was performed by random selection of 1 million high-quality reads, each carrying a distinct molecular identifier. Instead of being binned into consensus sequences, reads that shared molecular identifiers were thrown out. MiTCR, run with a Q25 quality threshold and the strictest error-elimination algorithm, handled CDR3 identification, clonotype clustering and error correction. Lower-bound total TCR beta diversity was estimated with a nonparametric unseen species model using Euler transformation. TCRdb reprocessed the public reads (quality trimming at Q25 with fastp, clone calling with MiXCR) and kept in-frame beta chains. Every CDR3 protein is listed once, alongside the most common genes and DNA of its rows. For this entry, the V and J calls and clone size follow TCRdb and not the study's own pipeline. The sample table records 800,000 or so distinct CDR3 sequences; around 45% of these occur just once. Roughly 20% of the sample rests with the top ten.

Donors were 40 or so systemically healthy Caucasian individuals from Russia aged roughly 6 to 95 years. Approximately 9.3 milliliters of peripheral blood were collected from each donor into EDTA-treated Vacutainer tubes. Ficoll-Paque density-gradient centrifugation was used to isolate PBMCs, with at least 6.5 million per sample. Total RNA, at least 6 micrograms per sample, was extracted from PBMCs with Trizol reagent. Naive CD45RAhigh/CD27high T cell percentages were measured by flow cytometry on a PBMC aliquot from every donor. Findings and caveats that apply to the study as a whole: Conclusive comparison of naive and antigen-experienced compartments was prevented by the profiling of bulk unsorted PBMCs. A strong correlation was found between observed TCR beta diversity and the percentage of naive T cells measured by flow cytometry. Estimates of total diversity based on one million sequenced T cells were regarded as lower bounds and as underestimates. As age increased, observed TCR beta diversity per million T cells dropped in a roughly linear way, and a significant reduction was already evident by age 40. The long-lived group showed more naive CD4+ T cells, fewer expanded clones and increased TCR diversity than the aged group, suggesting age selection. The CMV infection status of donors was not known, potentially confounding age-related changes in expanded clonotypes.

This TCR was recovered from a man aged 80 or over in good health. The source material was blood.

The DNA is as follows: TGTGCCAGCAGCGTCCTAGCCAAGGGGGGTGAGCAGTTCTTC. This codes for CASSVLAKGGEQFF. The chain was built from TRBV3-1 and TRBJ2-1, with the D call perhaps TRBD1 or TRBD2, as 6 bases match in each case. CDR1 and CDR2 (LGHDT, YNNKEL) derive from the germline V gene (reference sequence). The CDR3 goes from the cysteine to the phenylalanine over 14 residues. Left in the record is the CDR3 DNA by itself, 42 bases read in frame from the first base. V sheds 5 bases and J sheds 9 bases, leaving 17 bases between their ends.